The next 9 T cell receptor beta chains were all read from a single sample in a study of blood T cell repertoires in COVID-19. The method was immunoSEQ multiplex PCR; TCRdb's version includes in-frame clones alone and lacks a portion of them. The sample has 250,000 or so clones, more than 80% seen once. The sequenced sample was PBMCs or T cells enriched from blood (not recorded which). Source of these receptors: a man between 50 and 59 years old who had been exposed to COVID-19.

The J gene is TRBJ1-3, the V gene TRBV3-1 (or the pseudogene TRBV3-2); D unresolved. Trimming shortened V by 0 bases and J by 6 bases, and 6 bases separated the two germline ends. The CDR3 extends over 13 amino acids. CDR1 LGHDT and CDR2 YNNKEL come from the germline V gene (reference sequence). CDR3 sequence (DNA): TGTGCCAGCAGCCAAGACTGGCAAAACACCATATATTTT. It is translated as CASSQDWQNTIYF.

The chain is built from TRBV10-1 and TRBJ2-3; 10 nucleotides align to TRBD1. V was pared by 3 bases and J by 6 bases, with 9 bases of the junction left unmatched. Per the germline V gene, CDR1 is WNHNN and CDR2 is SYGVQD (reference sequence). The CDR3 sequence is 16 residues long. The CDR3 protein is CASSDPGGTGVDTQYF. CDR3 bases: TGCGCCAGCAGTGACCCCGGTGGGACAGGGGTGGATACGCAGTATTTT.

This chain connects TRBV9 to TRBJ1-6; D possibly corresponds to TRBD1 (5 bases). This CDR3 has 15 amino acids. V lost 2 bases and J lost 8, with 14 bases in between. CDR1 SGDLS and CDR2 YYNGEE come from the germline V gene. The CDR3 here is CASSVLMGGDSPLHF. The CDR3 nucleotides are TGTGCCAGCAGCGTTTTGATGGGAGGGGATTCACCCCTCCACTTT.

The V gene is TRBV5-1, the J gene TRBJ1-3, with 7 bases fitting TRBD1. J was trimmed by 0 bases and V by 4 bases; bases with no gene match: 4. In germline, CDR1 is SGHRS, CDR2 YFSETQ. The CDR3 covers 15 residues. The CDR3 sequence: CASSGGTDSGNTIYF. The CDR3, as DNA: TGCGCCAGCAGCGGAGGGACAGACTCTGGAAACACCATATATTTT.

The V call is TRBV14, the J call TRBJ2-1, with D possibly matching TRBD1 (6 bases). V lost 0 bases and J 7 bases, leaving 16 bases between the germline ends. The CDR3 is 16 residues long. The germline V gene has CDR1 SGHDN and CDR2 FVKESK. The chain's CDR3 is CASSQDISSRGNEQFF. CDR3 nucleotide sequence: TGTGCCAGCAGCCAAGATATCTCGTCCAGGGGAAATGAGCAGTTCTTC.

The J gene is TRBJ2-2, the V gene TRBV5-4, with D unclear. This CDR3 spans 17 amino acids. CDR1 is SGHNT and CDR2 is YYREEE in the germline V gene (reference sequence). Trimming removed 5 bases from V and 0 bases from J, with 17 bases in between. The DNA for the CDR3 is TGTGCCAGCAGTGGTCCGGTGTTACCCTCGAACACCGGGGAGCTGTTTTTT. Amino acid sequence: CASSGPVLPSNTGELFF. Based on the CDR3 plus reference TRBV5-4 and TRBJ2-2, the full variable domain is ETGVTQSPTHLIKTRGQQVTLRCSSQSGHNTVSWYQQALGQGPQFIFQYYREEENGRGNFPPRFSGLQFPNYSSELNVNALELDDSALYLCASSGPVLPSNTGELFFGEGSRLTVL.

This chain joins TRBV6-5 and TRBJ2-2, with 8 positions matching TRBD1. J gave up 5 bases and V 6 bases, and 2 bases lay outside the gene matches. Germline CDR1 reads MNHEY; CDR2 reads SVGAGI. This CDR3 has 13 amino acids. CDR3 DNA: TGTGCCAGCAGCAGACAGGGGACCGGGGAGCTGTTTTTT. Its protein product is CASSRQGTGELFF.

The CDR3 is CASSFPRFPPLHF. CDR3 sequence (DNA): TGTGCCAGCAGTTTCCCCCGGTTTCCACCCCTCCACTTT. V is TRBV28 and J is TRBJ1-6; D is uncertain. CDR3 size: 13 residues. Germline CDR1 is MDHEN and CDR2 is SYDVKM. With 3 bases removed from V and 11 bases from J, the gap between germline ends came to 11 bases.

This clone was detected once. V is TRBV3-1 (or the pseudogene TRBV3-2) and J is TRBJ1-1; D gene uncertain. The CDR3 extends over 14 amino acids. The V end was cut by 5 bases, the J end by 2 bases, with 12 bases between. Germline CDR1 and CDR2: LGHDT and YNNKEL (reference sequence). As DNA, the CDR3 is TGTGCCAGCAGCTACCCCGGCGGAAACACTGAAGCTTTCTTT. This codes for CASSYPGGNTEAFF.